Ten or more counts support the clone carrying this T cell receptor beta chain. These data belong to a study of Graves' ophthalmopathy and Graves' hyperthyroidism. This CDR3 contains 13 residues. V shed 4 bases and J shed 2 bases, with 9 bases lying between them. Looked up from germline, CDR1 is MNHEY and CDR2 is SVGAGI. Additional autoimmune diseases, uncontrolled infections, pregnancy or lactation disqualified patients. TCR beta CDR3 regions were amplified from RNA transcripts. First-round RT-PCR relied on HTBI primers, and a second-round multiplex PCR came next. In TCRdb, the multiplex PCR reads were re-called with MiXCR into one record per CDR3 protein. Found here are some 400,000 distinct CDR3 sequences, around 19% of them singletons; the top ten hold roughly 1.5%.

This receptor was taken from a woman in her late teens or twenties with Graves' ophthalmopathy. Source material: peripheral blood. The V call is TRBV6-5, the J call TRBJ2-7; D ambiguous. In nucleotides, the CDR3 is TGTGCCAGCAGTTTACCCTCGGCCTACGAGCAGTACTTC. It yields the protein CASSLPSAYEQYF.